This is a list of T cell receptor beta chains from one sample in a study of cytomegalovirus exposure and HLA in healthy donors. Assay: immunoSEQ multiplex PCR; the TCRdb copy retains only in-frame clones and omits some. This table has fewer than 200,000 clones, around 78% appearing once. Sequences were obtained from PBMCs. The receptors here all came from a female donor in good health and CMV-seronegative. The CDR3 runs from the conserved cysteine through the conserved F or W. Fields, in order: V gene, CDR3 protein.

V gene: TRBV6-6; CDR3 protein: CASRHTTETYGYTF
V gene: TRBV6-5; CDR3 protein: CASSDAGGSNEAFF
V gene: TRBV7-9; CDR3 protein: CASSSTGVGTETQYF
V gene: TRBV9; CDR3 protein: CASSVGMGQNYGYTF
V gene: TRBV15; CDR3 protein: CATSRPGQGPVNEQFF
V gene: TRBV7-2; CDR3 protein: CASSLAYLNTGELFF
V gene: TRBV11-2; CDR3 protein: CASRLAGGRGEQFF
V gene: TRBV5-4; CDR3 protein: CASSFGTSGITHEQYF
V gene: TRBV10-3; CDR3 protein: CAIKGTKTSNNDEQYF
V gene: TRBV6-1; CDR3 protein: CASRGQGNNQPQHF
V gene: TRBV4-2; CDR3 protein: CASSRGLAESYNEQFF
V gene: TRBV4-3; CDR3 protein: CASSQGGRQGRTEAFF
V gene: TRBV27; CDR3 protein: CASSLVALAGGREQFF
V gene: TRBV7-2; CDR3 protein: CASSLEGGGRGGKDNEQFF
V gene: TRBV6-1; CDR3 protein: CASSQGPNQPQHF
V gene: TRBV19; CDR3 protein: CASSTSSSYNSPLHF
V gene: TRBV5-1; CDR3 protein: CASSFQPGQGRNTGELFF
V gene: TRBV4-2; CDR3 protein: CASSQDSGGLRAQHF
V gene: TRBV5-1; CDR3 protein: CASSRTGASAGELFF
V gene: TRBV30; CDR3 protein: CAWTAQAGTYNEQFF
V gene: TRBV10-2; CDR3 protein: CASRAEREWRPGELFF
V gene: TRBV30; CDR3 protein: CAWSAGARNEQYF